One sample yielded the 2 T cell receptor beta chains listed below, sequenced in a study of shared T cell receptors in the human thymus. TCRdb keeps only in-frame clones here, not all; method: immunoSEQ multiplex PCR. The sample includes about 710,000 clones, about 89% of them seen just once. A further study also used this sample, focusing on human thymus T cells.

The sequencing input was thymocytes. The receptors derive from a boy in the first two years of life with a congenital heart defect.

CDR3 in amino acids: CASSLSEGGNYEQYF. CDR3 DNA sequence: TGTGCCAGCAGCTTGTCCGAAGGGGGCAACTACGAGCAGTACTTC. The chain employs TRBV5-6 and TRBJ2-7, with 7 bases lining up with TRBD1. J lost 3 bases, V lost 1 base, and 7 bases had no gene match. In germline, CDR1 is SGHDT, CDR2 YYEEEE. The CDR3 is made up of 15 amino acids.

The V gene is TRBV4-3, the J gene TRBJ2-1; 9 bases match TRBD2. Germline V gene data show CDR1 as LGHNA and CDR2 as YSLEER. V dropped 2 bases and J dropped 9; count of bases not matched to a gene: 14. This CDR3 spans 17 amino acids. The CDR3 loop is CASSQKDVGLAMREQFF. CDR3 coding DNA: TGCGCCAGCAGCCAAAAGGACGTAGGACTAGCGATGCGTGAGCAGTTCTTC.